This entry lists 15 T cell receptor beta chains sequenced from one sample in a study of blood T cell repertoires in COVID-19. TCRdb's table, derived via immunoSEQ multiplex PCR, lists solely in-frame clones and lacks some. There are a few hundred thousand clones in the sample; about nine tenths occur only once, and 3.5% to 4% lies in the top ten. The specimen sequenced was peripheral blood. Every receptor here comes from a woman aged 60-75 years with COVID-19, enrolled during active disease.

The chain uses TRBV5-1 and TRBJ2-7, with 8 bases lining up with TRBD2. The CDR3 length is 16 residues. V lost 2 bases to trimming and J lost 2 bases; unmatched junction nucleotides: 9. The germline CDR1 and CDR2 sequences are SGHRS and YFSETQ. DNA for the CDR3: TGCGCCAGCAGCTTACGGGAGGGCTGGACCGCCTACGAGCAGTACTTC. This sequence encodes CASSLREGWTAYEQYF.

V and J are TRBV5-1 and TRBJ2-7; TRBD1 might be the D (6 bases). Per germline, CDR1 SGHRS and CDR2 YFSETQ. The CDR3 is 14 residues long. Trimming stripped 0 bases from V and 4 bases from J, with 11 bases between. Here the CDR3 DNA reads TGCGCCAGCAGCTTGGGGGGGCTTGCGTACGAGCAGTACTTC. It is translated as CASSLGGLAYEQYF.

V is TRBV3-1 (or the pseudogene TRBV3-2) and J is TRBJ1-5, with TRBD1 matching 7 bases. V gave up 4 bases and J gave up 9 bases; unmatched junction bases: 18. Per germline, CDR1 LGHDT and CDR2 YNNKEL (reference sequence). The CDR3 consists of 17 residues. The CDR3 coding sequence is TGTGCCAGCAGCCCTGGAGGTAGAGGGGGCGCGATAGGGCCCCAGCATTTT. Protein sequence: CASSPGGRGGAIGPQHF.

J is TRBJ1-1 and V is TRBV2, with a possible D match to TRBD1 (6 bases). The V end lost 9 bases, the J end lost 6 bases, and 14 bases lay between the germline ends. The germline CDR1 and CDR2 sequences are SNHLY and FYNNEI. The CDR3 covers 12 residues. CDR3 amino acids: CARTTGPSEAFF. The CDR3 nucleotides read TGTGCCAGAACGACAGGACCTTCTGAAGCTTTCTTT.

This sequence joins TRBV7-8 and TRBJ1-2, with D perhaps TRBD1 (6 bases). The V end was cut by 5 bases, the J end by 7 bases, with 17 bases between. The germline V gene has CDR1 SGHVS and CDR2 FQNEAQ. This CDR3 is 14 amino acids long. CDR3 nucleotide sequence: TGTGCCAGCAGCCTACAGGGACCCTTATCTGGCTACACCTTC. Protein sequence: CASSLQGPLSGYTF.

The chain has TRBV5-1 and TRBJ1-2; 7 bases agree with TRBD1. This CDR3 spans 16 amino acids. V trimming: 4 bases; J trimming: 0 bases; junction bases outside the gene matches: 9. Germline lookup yields CDR1 SGHRS and CDR2 YFSETQ. DNA for the CDR3: TGCGCCAGCAGCCGGGGGACAGAGATCGCTAACTATGGCTACACCTTC. The encoded protein is CASSRGTEIANYGYTF.

The J gene is TRBJ1-1, the V gene TRBV6-5; a possible D gene is TRBD1 (6 bases). The V gene lost 6 bases and the J gene lost 8 bases, with 19 bases spanning the gap. CDR1 and CDR2 from the germline V gene are MNHEY and SVGAGI. The CDR3 consists of 14 residues. CDR3 residues: CASRSYTGQKEAFF. Written as DNA, the CDR3 is TGTGCCAGCAGATCCTATACGGGACAAAAAGAAGCTTTCTTT.

As to this clone: Within the sample, other DNA sequences also encode this same CDR3. V gene TRBV5-1 combines with J gene TRBJ1-2; D remains ambiguous. In germline, CDR1 is SGHRS, CDR2 YFSETQ. V lost 0 bases to trimming and J lost 3 bases, with 9 bases between them. The CDR3 sequence is 14 residues long. The CDR3 reads CASSLGGTDYGYTF. CDR3 nucleotides: TGCGCCAGCAGCTTGGGTGGCACCGACTATGGCTACACCTTC. Complete variable domain (other parts from reference TRBV5-1 and TRBJ1-2): KAGVTQTPRYLIKTRGQQVTLSCSPISGHRSVSWYQQTPGQGLQFLFEYFSETQRNKGNFPGRFSGRQFSNSRSEMNVSTLELGDSALYLCASSLGGTDYGYTFGSGTRLTVV.

This chain joins TRBV5-8 and TRBJ1-1; 10 nucleotides agree with TRBD1. The ends lost 3 bases at V and 11 bases at J; junction bases unmatched: 7. Germline lookup yields CDR1 SGHTS and CDR2 YDEGEE. CDR3 length equals 13 residues. The CDR3 sequence: CASSWDRGSAAFF. The DNA of the CDR3 is TGTGCCAGCAGCTGGGACAGGGGCTCTGCTGCTTTCTTT.

This chain connects TRBV25-1 to TRBJ1-3, with TRBD1 matching 9 bases. Germline V lookup: CDR1 MGHDK, CDR2 SYGVNS. Unmatched junction bases numbered 5, after V lost 3 bases and J lost 8 bases. The CDR3 covers 14 residues. The CDR3: CASSEDRGTDTIYF. The CDR3 bases are TGTGCCAGCAGTGAGGACAGGGGTACCGACACCATATATTTT.

The rearrangement links TRBV19 to TRBJ1-3; 9 bases match TRBD1. The CDR3 runs 16 residues. With V trimmed by 3 bases and J by 3 bases, 6 bases remained unmatched. From germline, CDR1 is LNHDA and CDR2 SQIVND (reference sequence). DNA for the CDR3: TGTGCCAGTAGTATTCGACAGGGGGAATTTGGAAACACCATATATTTT. Its translation is CASSIRQGEFGNTIYF.

The J gene is TRBJ1-1, the V gene TRBV4-2, with a possible D match to TRBD1 (5 bases). V gave up 0 bases and J gave up 3 bases, with 5 bases separating them. Per germline, CDR1 LGHNA and CDR2 YNFKEQ. This CDR3 has 13 residues. The CDR3 is CASSQDRDTEAFF. The CDR3, as DNA: TGTGCCAGCAGCCAAGACAGGGACACTGAAGCTTTCTTT.

The CDR3 here is CASSSAPGTQDGVKAFF. The CDR3 bases are TGTGCCAGCAGTTCCGCCCCCGGGACTCAGGATGGGGTGAAAGCTTTCTTT. The rearrangement uses TRBV27 and TRBJ1-1; the D gene is possibly TRBD1 (5 bases). The CDR3 runs 17 residues. Trimming took 4 bases from V and 9 from J, leaving 27 bases between them. The germline gives CDR1 MNHEY, CDR2 SMNVEV (reference sequence).

The V call is TRBV19, the J call TRBJ2-2, with 8 bases matching TRBD1. The trim removed 5 bases at V and 4 bases at J, leaving 3 bases unmatched. The CDR3 totals 14 residues. Germline lookup yields CDR1 LNHDA and CDR2 SQIVND (reference sequence). This chain's CDR3 is CASSVDRGTGELFF. The CDR3, as DNA: TGTGCCAGTAGTGTTGACAGGGGCACCGGGGAGCTGTTTTTT.

The chain's CDR3 is CASRLGGSGFTDTQYF. The CDR3 bases are TGTGCCAGCAGACTGGGCGGTAGCGGTTTCACAGATACGCAGTATTTT. The chain uses TRBV5-6 and TRBJ2-3; D may be TRBD2 (6 bases). V was pared by 5 bases and J by 2 bases, with 18 bases between. From germline, CDR1 is SGHDT and CDR2 YYEEEE. The CDR3 is made up of 16 amino acids.